This is a list of T cell receptor beta chains from one sample in a study of cytomegalovirus exposure and HLA in healthy donors. Generated by immunoSEQ multiplex PCR, the TCRdb table keeps only in-frame clones and is missing some. Of fewer than 150,000 clones in the sample, 78% were seen once. The sequenced sample was PBMCs. The receptors originated from a woman aged 40 to 55 in good health and CMV-seropositive. CDR3s leave out the opening cysteine and the closing phenylalanine or tryptophan. Each record gives: V gene, J gene, CDR3 protein.

TRBV18,TRBJ1-1,ASSPAAKNTEAF
TRBV5-1,TRBJ2-5,ASGKLQLGEETQY
TRBV25-1,TRBJ2-1,ASSGGLEQF
TRBV5-6,TRBJ2-5,ASSLSRVGAETQY
TRBV6-5,TRBJ2-7,ASSFTSGYEQY
TRBV9,TRBJ1-2,ASSVEGQGLRGYT
TRBV6-5,TRBJ2-3,ASSSNLAGDRDTQY
TRBV4-1,TRBJ1-1,ASSHRGSPQNTEAF
TRBV27,TRBJ2-3,ASSSGQGSD
TRBV4-1,TRBJ1-5,ASSQAGGPNQPQH
TRBV29-1,TRBJ1-1,SVEQQGNTEAF
TRBV6-1,TRBJ1-2,ASSDSGQGVYGYT
TRBV11-2,TRBJ1-2,ASSSQGRIGYT
TRBV19,TRBJ2-3,ASSIRETGWDTQY
TRBV4-1,TRBJ1-2,ASSQDSSGDYGYT
TRBV10-2,TRBJ2-7,ASTRLAGTNYEQY
TRBV5-1,TRBJ2-7,ASSLTLAGYEQY
TRBV2,TRBJ2-7,ASSAGGREQY
TRBV28,TRBJ1-2,ASSLGGQGGPLVYGYT
TRBV18,TRBJ1-4,ASSPQGQQNEKLF
TRBV11-3,TRBJ2-1,ASSLDRASGNEQF
TRBV14,TRBJ1-1,ASSRRGWVTEAF
TRBV7-2,TRBJ2-5,ASSPGGTQY
TRBV7-9,TRBJ2-7,ASSLVNSYEQY
TRBV7-9,TRBJ1-2,ASSPGWGQNYGYT
TRBV5-1,TRBJ2-4,ASSLGRGTKNIQY
TRBV19,TRBJ2-2,ASSMAGGTNTGELF
TRBV5-1,TRBJ2-1,ASSPEPGSYNEQF
TRBV20-1,TRBJ2-7,SASRGYEQY
TRBV7-9,TRBJ2-1,ASRGTGGYNEQF
TRBV2,TRBJ2-1,ASSPPQREVRNEQF
TRBV6-1,TRBJ1-5,ASSMGGLKQPQH
TRBV10-3,TRBJ2-3,AIKKSRLAGDEDTQY
TRBV5-4,TRBJ2-5,ASSLRTEETQY
TRBV6-1,TRBJ2-1,ASTELAGHNEQF
TRBV30,TRBJ2-1,AWSSGSAYNEQF
TRBV6-6,TRBJ1-2,ASSYGSDRSSPGYT
TRBV28,TRBJ2-2,ASSLGGRNTGELF
TRBV5-1,TRBJ1-6,ASSLTTDSPLH
TRBV19,TRBJ1-2,ASHTPGFYGYT
TRBV19,TRBJ2-5,ASSWTGGFETQY
TRBV5-1,TRBJ2-3,ASSLTGGQDTQY
TRBV5-1,TRBJ2-7,ASSYGTGDYEQY
TRBV4-2,TRBJ2-2,ASSQDRNTGELF
TRBV5-6,TRBJ2-5,ASSLAGEVGSQY
TRBV5-1,TRBJ2-3,ASSPTGVRTDTQY
TRBV5-4,TRBJ2-6,ASSPGGYSGANVLT
TRBV7-2,TRBJ2-4,ASSSRAPAAKNIQY
TRBV11-2,TRBJ2-5,ASSRQGQETQY
TRBV9,TRBJ1-2,ASSVGTGRDGYT
TRBV5-4,TRBJ1-1,ASTLRQGRNTEAF
TRBV30,TRBJ1-1,AWSVAGSTEAF
TRBV2,TRBJ2-7,ASSGSGRIYEQY
TRBV19,TRBJ2-1,ASSVVSGSIEQF